The 10 T cell receptor beta chains in this list originate from one sample, sequenced in a study of Graves' ophthalmopathy and Graves' hyperthyroidism. Using RNA transcripts, the TCR beta CDR3 regions were amplified. The library came from an HTBI-primed first-round RT-PCR and a second-round multiplex PCR. TCRdb reprocessed the multiplex PCR reads with MiXCR, giving one entry per CDR3 protein. The table records hundreds of thousands of distinct CDR3 sequences, roughly 41% of them present only once. Input material: peripheral blood. Receptors were obtained from an adult man with Graves' ophthalmopathy.

This clonotype has a count of ten or more. The chain carries TRBV9 and TRBJ2-5; 9 nucleotides line up with TRBD1. Germline values: CDR1 SGDLS, CDR2 YYNGEE. The CDR3 totals 14 residues. The trim removed 4 bases at V and 5 bases at J, leaving 6 bases unmatched. This chain's CDR3 is CASSSGTGMETQYF. CDR3 in DNA: TGTGCCAGCAGCTCCGGGACAGGGATGGAGACCCAGTACTTC.

This clonotype was found a few times. This rearrangement joins TRBV20-1 to TRBJ2-7; D is tentatively TRBD1 or TRBD2 (5 bases each). The germline gives CDR1 DFQATT, CDR2 SNEGSKA (reference sequence). CDR3 size: 13 residues. The germline V and J ends were trimmed by 0 bases and 5 bases, with 11 bases remaining between them. The CDR3 DNA follows: TGCAGTGCTAGAGATGGCAGGGAGCACGAGCAGTACTTC. The encoded protein is CSARDGREHEQYF.

This chain uses TRBV7-2 with TRBJ1-4, with 7 bases matching TRBD1. Looked up from germline, CDR1 is SGHTA and CDR2 is FQGNSA. CDR3 length equals 13 residues. With V trimmed by 3 bases and J by 12 bases, 7 bases remained unmatched. The CDR3 is CASSLQGGMELFF. For the CDR3, the DNA is TGTGCCAGCAGCTTGCAGGGGGGTATGGAACTGTTTTTT.

The chain uses TRBV6-1 and TRBJ2-6; no definite D call. The germline V and J ends were trimmed by 6 bases and 4 bases, with 10 bases remaining between them. This CDR3 is built from 14 residues. Germline assignment: CDR1 MNHNS and CDR2 SASEGT. CDR3 DNA: TGTGCCAGCAGCCACAGTGAAGGGGCCAACGTCCTGACTTTC. This sequence encodes CASSHSEGANVLTF.

The chain combines TRBV7-3 with TRBJ2-2, with D maybe TRBD2 (6 bases). The CDR3 is made up of 15 amino acids. Trimming stripped 1 base from V and 14 bases from J, with 20 bases between. The germline CDR1 and CDR2 sequences are SGHTA and FQGTGA. The CDR3 DNA reads as TGTGCCAGCAGCTTAAACGCGCCCCTCACCGGGGGTCTGTTTTTT. Translating it yields CASSLNAPLTGGLFF. The entire variable domain, with the rest obtained from reference TRBV7-3 and TRBJ2-2, is as follows: GAGVSQTPSNKVTEKGKYVELRCDPISGHTALYWYRQSLGQGPEFLIYFQGTGAADDSGLPNDRFFAVRPEGSVSTLKIQRTERGDSAVYLCASSLNAPLTGGLFFGEGSRLTVL.

This clonotype was observed a handful of times. The CDR3 DNA sequence: TGCGCCAGCAGCCAAGCCTGGGGGAGCGGGGAGCTGTTTTTT. Its translation is CASSQAWGSGELFF. The chain has TRBV4-1 and TRBJ2-2, with D tentatively TRBD1 or TRBD2 (5 bases each). Trimming stripped 1 base from V and 7 bases from J, with 10 bases between. This CDR3 has 14 residues. The germline CDR1 and CDR2 sequences are MGHRA and YSYEKL.

V usage is TRBV25-1 and J usage is TRBJ2-7, with D perhaps TRBD2 (6 bases). This CDR3 region has 15 residues. Germline CDR1 is MGHDK and CDR2 is SYGVNS. Trimming took 4 bases from V and 2 from J, leaving 15 bases between them. CDR3 coding DNA: TGTGCCAGCAGTGGAAGATTGACTAGAACCTACGAGCAGTACTTC. Its protein is CASSGRLTRTYEQYF.

The table lists this clonotype with a count of one. The chain couples TRBV12-3 or TRBV12-4 to TRBJ2-7; 7 nucleotides match TRBD1. J was trimmed by 3 bases and V by 5 bases; bases with no gene match: 16. CDR3 length: 17 residues. The CDR3 spells CASSPAPYRGLFYEQYF. DNA for the CDR3: TGTGCCAGCAGTCCGGCCCCGTACAGGGGCCTATTCTACGAGCAGTACTTC.

The chain joins TRBV20-1 to TRBJ1-1; D possibly corresponds to TRBD1 (6 bases). V lost 1 base to trimming and J lost 6 bases, with 12 bases between them. The CDR3 length is 13 residues. Germline V gives CDR1 DFQATT, CDR2 SNEGSKA (reference sequence). CDR3 bases: TGCAGTGCTAGAGGGCGGGAGGGGGCTGAAGCTTTCTTT. The encoded protein is CSARGREGAEAFF.

A single count supports this clonotype. The gene calls are TRBV29-1 and TRBJ1-1; D might be TRBD1 (5 bases). V was trimmed by 6 bases and J by 0 bases, leaving 17 bases between them. The germline gives CDR1 SQVTM, CDR2 ANQGSEA. This CDR3 is built from 15 residues. The CDR3 protein is CSVGIKGQLNTEAFF. CDR3 DNA sequence: TGCAGCGTCGGAATTAAGGGGCAGTTGAACACTGAAGCTTTCTTT.